This TCR beta chain was sequenced during a study of blood T cell repertoires in COVID-19. Study-level background: Sites across the United States, Italy and Spain contributed samples from acute and convalescent COVID-19. PBMCs, B-cell-depleted T cells, or T cells were the source of the cDNA or gDNA that made up the material.

Study processing details: Nucleated cell counts were estimated from reference gene primer amplification. The data were produced by immunoSEQ multiplex PCR, yet TCRdb's version contains in-frame clones alone and is incomplete. V, J and clone size derive from that table, while D and trimming were established from the DNA sequence. The repertoire includes under 200,000 clones, about 86% of them detected once, and roughly 7% sits in the top ten. This clone was recorded once. Compared with germline, one end of the junction differs, possibly owing to a read error. CDR3 size: 16 residues. CDR1 and CDR2 from the germline V gene are MNHEY and SVGEGT.

The sample was peripheral blood. The TCR comes from a woman aged 80 or over in a cohort sampled during active or convalescent COVID-19. The chain couples TRBV6-2 or TRBV6-3 to TRBJ2-5; D uncertain. CDR3 sequence (DNA): TGTGCCAGCAGTTATCAGTCTGTAAGCGCTCAAGCGACCCAGTACTTC. It is translated as CASSYQSVSAQATQYF.